The 2 T cell receptor beta chains below were found in one sample sequenced in a study of cytomegalovirus exposure and HLA in healthy donors. The PCR ran on 60 Vbeta and 13 Jbeta primers. The repertoire was sequenced with immunoSEQ multiplex PCR; TCRdb's copy has only in-frame clones and lacks some. The data hold around 280,000 clones, with 70% to 90% observed a single time. The source material was PBMCs. These receptors all come from a woman younger than 30 in good health and CMV-seronegative.

This clone was observed once. The CDR3 is CASSPSGVSTGELFF. DNA of the CDR3: TGTGCCAGCAGCCCCAGCGGGGTGAGCACCGGGGAGCTGTTTTTT. The V and J genes are TRBV9 and TRBJ2-2; 7 bases match TRBD2. The V and J ends lost 4 bases and 4 bases, in that order; junction bases with no gene match: 7. The CDR3 is 15 residues long. The germline V gene encodes CDR1 SGDLS and CDR2 YYNGEE. The whole variable domain, filled in from reference TRBV9 and TRBJ2-2, reads DSGVTQTPKHLITATGQRVTLRCSPRSGDLSVYWYQQSLDQGLQFLIQYYNGEERAKGNILERFSAQQFPDLHSELNLSSLELGDSALYFCASSPSGVSTGELFFGEGSRLTVL.

This chain links TRBV6-5 with TRBJ1-1; TRBD1 aligns across 8 bases. Trimming took 2 bases from V and 1 from J; bases not matched to a gene: 6. Germline V gives CDR1 MNHEY, CDR2 SVGAGI. The CDR3 loop spans 16 amino acids. The CDR3 DNA is TGTGCCAGCAGTTACCGTACCGGGACAGGGAACACTGAAGCTTTCTTT. It encodes CASSYRTGTGNTEAFF.